This TCR beta chain was identified in a study of blood T cell repertoires in COVID-19. For the study at large: Italy, Spain and the United States were the sources of the convalescent and acute COVID-19 samples. T cells, B-cell-depleted T cells, or PBMCs provided the cDNA or gDNA that served as material.

CDR1 is GTSNPN, CDR2 SVGIG, per germline (reference sequence). The CDR3 has 13 amino acids. With 8 bases removed from V and 6 bases from J, the gap between germline ends came to 18 bases. Original handling: Estimates of nucleated cell counts were drawn from the amplification of reference gene primers. The method was immunoSEQ multiplex PCR; TCRdb's version includes in-frame clones alone and lacks a portion of them. V, J and clone size are taken as reported in that table, and D and trimming were inferred from the DNA itself. The top ten hold around 3% of the sample, which has approximately 170,000 clones, under 80% seen once. This clone was seen only a few times.

The chain recombines TRBV30 with TRBJ2-3, with D perhaps matching TRBD2 (7 bases). The material sequenced was peripheral blood. This sequence was found in a woman older than 75 with acute or convalescent COVID-19. CDR3 sequence (DNA): TGTGCCGGGGGGGTGGGGGCATCGGATACGCAGTATTTT. This translates into CAGGVGASDTQYF.